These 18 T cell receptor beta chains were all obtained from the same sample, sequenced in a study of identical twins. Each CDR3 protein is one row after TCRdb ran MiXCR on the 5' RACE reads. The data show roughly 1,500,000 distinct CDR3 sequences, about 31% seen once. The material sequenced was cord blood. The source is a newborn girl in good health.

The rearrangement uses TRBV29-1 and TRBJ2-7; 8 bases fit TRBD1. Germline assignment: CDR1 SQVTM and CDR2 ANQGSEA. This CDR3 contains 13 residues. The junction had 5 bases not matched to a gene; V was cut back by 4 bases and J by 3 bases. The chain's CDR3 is CSVVTGANYEQYF. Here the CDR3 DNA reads TGCAGCGTTGTGACAGGGGCGAACTACGAGCAGTACTTC.

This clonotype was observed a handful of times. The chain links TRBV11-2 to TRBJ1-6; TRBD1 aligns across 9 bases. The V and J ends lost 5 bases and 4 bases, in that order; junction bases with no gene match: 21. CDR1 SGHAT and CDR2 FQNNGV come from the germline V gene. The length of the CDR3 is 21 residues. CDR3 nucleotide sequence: TGTGCCAGCAGCCCTGACCGGGACAGGGACTTCGGGCGGGTATATAATTCACCCCTCCACTTT. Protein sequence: CASSPDRDRDFGRVYNSPLHF.

CDR3 in DNA: TGCGCCAGCAGCTTGAACCTGGGCCCGAGCGGCTACACCTTC. It is translated as CASSLNLGPSGYTF. V gene TRBV5-1 combines with J gene TRBJ1-2; D is ambiguous. CDR1 and CDR2 from the germline V gene are SGHRS and YFSETQ. The CDR3 runs 14 residues. Trimming took off 1 base at V and 8 bases at J, with 15 bases between the two ends.

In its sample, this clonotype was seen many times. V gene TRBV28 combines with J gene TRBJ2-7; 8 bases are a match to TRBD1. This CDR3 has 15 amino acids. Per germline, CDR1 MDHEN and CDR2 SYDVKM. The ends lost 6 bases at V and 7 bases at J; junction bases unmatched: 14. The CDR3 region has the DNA TGTGCCAGCAGCCCCTGGGACAGGCGCCTTAGAGAGCAGTACTTC. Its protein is CASSPWDRRLREQYF. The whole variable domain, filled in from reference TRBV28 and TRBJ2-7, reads DVKVTQSSRYLVKRTGEKVFLECVQDMDHENMFWYRQDPGLGLRLIYFSYDVKMKEKGDIPEGYSVSREKKERFSLILESASTNQTSMYLCASSPWDRRLREQYFGPGTRLTVT.

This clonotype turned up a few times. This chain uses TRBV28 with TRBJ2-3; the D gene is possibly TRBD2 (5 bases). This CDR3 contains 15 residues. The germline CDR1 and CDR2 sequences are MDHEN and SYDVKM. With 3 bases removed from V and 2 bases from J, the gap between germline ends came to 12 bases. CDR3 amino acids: CASSLEVAFTDTQYF. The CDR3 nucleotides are TGTGCCAGCAGTTTGGAGGTAGCGTTCACAGATACGCAGTATTTT.

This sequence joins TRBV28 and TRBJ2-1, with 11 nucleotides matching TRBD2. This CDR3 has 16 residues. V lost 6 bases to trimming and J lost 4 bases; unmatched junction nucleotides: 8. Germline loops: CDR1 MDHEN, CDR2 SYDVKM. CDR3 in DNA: TGTGCCAGCAGCACCCTGACTAGCGGGACGTACAATGAGCAGTTCTTC. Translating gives CASSTLTSGTYNEQFF.

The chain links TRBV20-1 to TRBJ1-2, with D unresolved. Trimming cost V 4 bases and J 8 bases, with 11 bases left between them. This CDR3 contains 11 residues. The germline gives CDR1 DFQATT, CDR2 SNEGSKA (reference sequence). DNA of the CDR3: TGCAGTGCTAAGGCGCTGGTCGGCTACACCTTC. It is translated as CSAKALVGYTF.

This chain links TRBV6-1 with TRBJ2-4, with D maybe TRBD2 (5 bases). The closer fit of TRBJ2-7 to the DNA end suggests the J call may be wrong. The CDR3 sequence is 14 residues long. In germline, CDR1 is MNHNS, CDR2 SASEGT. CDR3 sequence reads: CASSERGWGYEQYF. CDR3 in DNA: TGTGCCAGCAGTGAACGCGGGTGGGGCTACGAGCAGTACTTC.

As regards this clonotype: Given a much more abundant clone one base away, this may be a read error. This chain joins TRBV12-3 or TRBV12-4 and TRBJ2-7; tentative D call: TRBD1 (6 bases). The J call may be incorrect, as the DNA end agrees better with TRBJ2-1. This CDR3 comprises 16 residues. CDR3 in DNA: TGTGCCAGCAGTCGAAGGGGACATCGGGCCCTCTACGAGCAGTTCTTC. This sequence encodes CASSRRGHRALYEQFF.

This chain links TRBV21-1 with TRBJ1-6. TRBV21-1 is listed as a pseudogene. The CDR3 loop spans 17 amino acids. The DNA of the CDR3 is TGTGCCAGCAGCATCTCGGACAGGAGCTCCTATAATTCACCCCTCCACTTT. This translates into CASSISDRSSYNSPLHF.

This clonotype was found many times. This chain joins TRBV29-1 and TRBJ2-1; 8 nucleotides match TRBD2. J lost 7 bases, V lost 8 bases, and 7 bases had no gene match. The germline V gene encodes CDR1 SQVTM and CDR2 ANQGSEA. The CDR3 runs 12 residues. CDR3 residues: CSSRLARNEQFF. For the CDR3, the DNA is TGCAGCTCCAGACTAGCGAGGAATGAGCAGTTCTTC.

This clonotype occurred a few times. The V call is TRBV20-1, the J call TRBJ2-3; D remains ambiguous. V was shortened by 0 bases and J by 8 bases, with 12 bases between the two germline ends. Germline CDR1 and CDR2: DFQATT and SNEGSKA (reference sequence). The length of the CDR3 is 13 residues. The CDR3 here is CSARESPPSTQYF. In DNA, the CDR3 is TGCAGTGCTAGAGAGAGCCCCCCCAGTACGCAGTATTTT.

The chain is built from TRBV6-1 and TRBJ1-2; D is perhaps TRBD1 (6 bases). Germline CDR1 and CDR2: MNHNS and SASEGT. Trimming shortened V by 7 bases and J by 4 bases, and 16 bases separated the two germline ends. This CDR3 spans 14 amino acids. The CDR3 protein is CASKVVGASYGYTF. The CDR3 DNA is TGTGCCAGCAAAGTGGTGGGGGCCTCCTATGGCTACACCTTC.

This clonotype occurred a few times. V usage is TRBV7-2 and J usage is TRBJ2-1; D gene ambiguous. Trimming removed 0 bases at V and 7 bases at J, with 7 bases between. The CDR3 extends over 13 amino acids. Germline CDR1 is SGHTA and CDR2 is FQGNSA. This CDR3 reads CASSLASLNEQFF. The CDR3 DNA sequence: TGTGCCAGCAGCTTAGCGTCCCTGAATGAGCAGTTCTTC.

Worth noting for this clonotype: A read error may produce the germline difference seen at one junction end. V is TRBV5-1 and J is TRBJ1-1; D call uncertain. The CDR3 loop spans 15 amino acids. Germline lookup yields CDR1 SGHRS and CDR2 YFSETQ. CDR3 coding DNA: TGCGCCAACAGCTTGGTGGAGGGCCCGAACACTGAAGCTTTCTTT. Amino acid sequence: CANSLVEGPNTEAFF.

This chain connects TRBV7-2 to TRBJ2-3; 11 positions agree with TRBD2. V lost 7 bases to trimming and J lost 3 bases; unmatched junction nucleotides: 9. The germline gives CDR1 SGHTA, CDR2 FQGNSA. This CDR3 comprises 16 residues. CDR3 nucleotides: TGTGCCAGCAACCCATCGACTAGCGGGATAACAGATACGCAGTATTTT. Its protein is CASNPSTSGITDTQYF.

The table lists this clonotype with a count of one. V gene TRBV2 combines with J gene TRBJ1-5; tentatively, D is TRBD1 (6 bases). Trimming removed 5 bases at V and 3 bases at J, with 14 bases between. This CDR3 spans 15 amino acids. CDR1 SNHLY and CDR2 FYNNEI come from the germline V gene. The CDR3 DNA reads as TGTGCCAGCAGTAAGGGGGAAGCGTCCAATCAGCCCCAGCATTTT. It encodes CASSKGEASNQPQHF.

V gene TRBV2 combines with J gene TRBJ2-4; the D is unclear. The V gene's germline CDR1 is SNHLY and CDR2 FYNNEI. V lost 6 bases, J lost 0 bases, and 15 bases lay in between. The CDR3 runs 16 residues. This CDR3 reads CASRARASKAKNIQYF. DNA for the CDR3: TGTGCCAGCAGGGCCCGGGCCAGCAAAGCCAAAAACATTCAGTACTTC.